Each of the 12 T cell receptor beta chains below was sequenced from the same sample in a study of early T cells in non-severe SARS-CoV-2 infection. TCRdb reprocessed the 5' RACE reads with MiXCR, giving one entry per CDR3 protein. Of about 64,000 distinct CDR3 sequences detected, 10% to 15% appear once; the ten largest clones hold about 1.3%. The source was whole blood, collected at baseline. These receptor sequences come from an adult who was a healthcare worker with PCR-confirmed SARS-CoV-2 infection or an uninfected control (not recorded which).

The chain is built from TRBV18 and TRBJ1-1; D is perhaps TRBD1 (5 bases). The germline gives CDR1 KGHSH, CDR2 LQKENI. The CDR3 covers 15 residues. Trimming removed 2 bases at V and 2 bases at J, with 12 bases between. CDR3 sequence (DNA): TGTGCCAGCTCACCAGGGACTGACCGAAACACTGAAGCTTTCTTT. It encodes CASSPGTDRNTEAFF.

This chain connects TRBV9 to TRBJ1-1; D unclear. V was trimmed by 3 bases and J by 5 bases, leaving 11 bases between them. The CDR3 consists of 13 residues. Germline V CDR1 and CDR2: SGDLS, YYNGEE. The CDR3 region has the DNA TGTGCCAGCAGCGCCCACTCGGAAACTGAAGCTTTCTTT. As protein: CASSAHSETEAFF.

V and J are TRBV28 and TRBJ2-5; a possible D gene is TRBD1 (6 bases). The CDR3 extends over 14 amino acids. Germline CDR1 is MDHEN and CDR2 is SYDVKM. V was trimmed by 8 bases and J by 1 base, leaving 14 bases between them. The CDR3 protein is CASRKGGTQETQYF. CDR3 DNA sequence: TGTGCCAGCCGAAAAGGGGGTACCCAAGAGACCCAGTACTTC.

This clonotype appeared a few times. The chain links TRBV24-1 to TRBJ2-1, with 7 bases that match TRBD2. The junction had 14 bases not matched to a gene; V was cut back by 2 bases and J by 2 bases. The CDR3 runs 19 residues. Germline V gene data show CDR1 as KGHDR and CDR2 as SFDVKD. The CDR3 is CATSDWGVGSGNTYNEQFF. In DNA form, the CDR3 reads TGTGCCACCAGTGATTGGGGTGTGGGCAGCGGGAACACCTACAATGAGCAGTTCTTC.

The CDR3 region is CASSSQGAGANTEAFF. The CDR3 DNA is TGTGCCAGCAGCTCCCAAGGGGCAGGGGCGAACACTGAAGCTTTCTTT. The chain is built from TRBV7-8 and TRBJ1-1; D is perhaps TRBD1 (6 bases). Per germline, CDR1 SGHVS and CDR2 FQNEAQ. V was clipped by 4 bases and J by 1 base, with 16 bases between them. This CDR3 is 16 amino acids long.

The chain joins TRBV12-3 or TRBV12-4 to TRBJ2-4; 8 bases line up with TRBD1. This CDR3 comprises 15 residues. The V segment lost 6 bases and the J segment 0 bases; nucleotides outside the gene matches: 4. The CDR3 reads CASSSDRGAKNIQYF. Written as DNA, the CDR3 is TGTGCCAGCAGCTCCGACAGGGGAGCCAAAAACATTCAGTACTTC.

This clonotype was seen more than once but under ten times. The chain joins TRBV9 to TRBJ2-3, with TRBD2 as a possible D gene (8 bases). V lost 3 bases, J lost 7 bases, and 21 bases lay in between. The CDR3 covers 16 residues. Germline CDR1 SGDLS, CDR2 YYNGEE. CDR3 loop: CASSAHEGAGGNTQYF. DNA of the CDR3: TGTGCCAGCAGCGCCCATGAGGGGGCGGGAGGTAATACGCAGTATTTT.

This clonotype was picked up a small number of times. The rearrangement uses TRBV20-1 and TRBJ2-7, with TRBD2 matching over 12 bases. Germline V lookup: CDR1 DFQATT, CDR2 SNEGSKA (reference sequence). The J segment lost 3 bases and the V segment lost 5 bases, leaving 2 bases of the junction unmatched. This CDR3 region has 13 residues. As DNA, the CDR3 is TGCAGTGCTGGGACTAGCGGGCGCTACGAGCAGTACTTC. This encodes CSAGTSGRYEQYF.

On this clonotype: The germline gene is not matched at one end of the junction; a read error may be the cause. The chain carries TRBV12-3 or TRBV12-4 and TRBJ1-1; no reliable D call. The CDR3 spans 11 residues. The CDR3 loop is CASSFLPLKIF. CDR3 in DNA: TGTGCCAGCAGTTTTTTGCCACTAAAGATCTTT.

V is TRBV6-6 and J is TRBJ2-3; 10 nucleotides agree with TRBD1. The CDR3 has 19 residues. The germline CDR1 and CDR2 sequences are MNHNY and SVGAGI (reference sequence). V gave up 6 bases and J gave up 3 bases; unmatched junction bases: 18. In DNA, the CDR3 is TGTGCCAGCAGACTGGGGGACGGGACAGGGGACGAATGGACAGATACGCAGTATTTT. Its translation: CASRLGDGTGDEWTDTQYF.

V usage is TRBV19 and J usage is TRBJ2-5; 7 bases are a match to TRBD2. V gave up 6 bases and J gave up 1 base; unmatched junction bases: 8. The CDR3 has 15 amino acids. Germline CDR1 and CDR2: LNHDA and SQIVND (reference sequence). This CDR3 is CASRTISGGQETQYF. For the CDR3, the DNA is TGTGCCAGTAGGACAATCTCGGGAGGCCAAGAGACCCAGTACTTC.

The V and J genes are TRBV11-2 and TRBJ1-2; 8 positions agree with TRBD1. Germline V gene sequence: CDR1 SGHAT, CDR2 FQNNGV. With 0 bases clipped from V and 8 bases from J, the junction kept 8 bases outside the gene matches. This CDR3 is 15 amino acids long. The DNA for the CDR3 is TGTGCCAGCAGCTTAGATAAGGGACAGGAGTCAGGCTACACCTTC. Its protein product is CASSLDKGQESGYTF.